This TCR beta chain was sequenced during a study of blood T cell repertoires in COVID-19. Overall study: COVID-19 samples, acute and convalescent, were from the United States, Italy and Spain. Nucleic acid was either cDNA or gDNA, and it came from T cells, B-cell-depleted T cells, or PBMCs.

V lost 5 bases to trimming and J lost 5 bases, with 19 bases between them. Germline CDR1 and CDR2: SEHNR and FQNEAQ (reference sequence). The CDR3 runs 16 residues. Authors' analysis steps: Cell counts per sample came from amplifying reference gene primers. Libraries were prepared by immunoSEQ multiplex PCR; TCRdb keeps only in-frame clonotypes and omits some of them. The DNA gave D and trimming, while V, J and clone size come from that table. The data show about 130,000 clones, with 88% seen just once and 10% held by the top ten. Sequenced: peripheral blood. The chain joins TRBV7-9 to TRBJ1-5, with D perhaps matching TRBD1 (6 bases). The origin of this receptor is a man in his forties or fifties with acute or convalescent COVID-19. The CDR3 region is CASSPSEGGAYQPQHF. The CDR3 nucleotides are TGTGCCAGCAGCCCCTCAGAGGGGGGGGCATATCAGCCCCAGCATTTT.